Here is one T cell receptor (beta chain) with its context. No antigen is known for it. The data derive from a study of T cells in Graves' hyperthyroidism and ophthalmopathy. General study findings and limits: For ophthalmopathy, model prediction preceded onset by a median about 6 months.

The TCR beta CDR3 regions underwent amplification using RNA transcripts as the source. First-round RT-PCR targeting the TCR CDR3 was performed with the HTBI primer set. TCRdb re-derived calls from the multiplex PCR reads in MiXCR, one entry per CDR3 protein. The sample yields hundreds of thousands of distinct CDR3 sequences, about 19% seen once. What was sequenced was blood. The clonotype was recovered from a woman aged 50 to 60 with Graves' hyperthyroidism that later progressed to Graves' ophthalmopathy.

The CDR3 loop reads CASSGGTSEQNEQFF. The CDR3 DNA is TGTGCCAGCAGTGGCGGGACTAGCGAACAAAATGAGCAGTTCTTC. This chain links TRBV6-1 with TRBJ2-1, with 10 bases identical to TRBD2. This CDR3 is built from 15 residues. Germline CDR1 reads MNHNS; CDR2 reads SASEGT. The J segment lost 7 bases and the V segment lost 4 bases, leaving 7 bases of the junction unmatched.